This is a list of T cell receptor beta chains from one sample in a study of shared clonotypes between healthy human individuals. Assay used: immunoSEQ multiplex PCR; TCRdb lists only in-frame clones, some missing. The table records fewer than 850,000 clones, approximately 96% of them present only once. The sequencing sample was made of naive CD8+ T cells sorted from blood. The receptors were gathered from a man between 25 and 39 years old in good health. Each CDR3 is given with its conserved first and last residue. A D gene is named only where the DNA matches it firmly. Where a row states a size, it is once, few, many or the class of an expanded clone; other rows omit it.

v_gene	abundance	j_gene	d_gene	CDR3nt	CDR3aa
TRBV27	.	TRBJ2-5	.	TGTGCCAGCAGTTTATCAGGGGGGATGGCCCAGTACTTC	CASSLSGGMAQYF
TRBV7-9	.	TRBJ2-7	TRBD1	TGTGCCAGCAGCGTCGACAGGGGGTATAAAGCCGAGCACTACGAGCAGTACTTC	CASSVDRGYKAEHYEQYF
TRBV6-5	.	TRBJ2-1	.	TGTGCCAGCAGTCAAGGGGGACATGAGCAGTTCTTC	CASSQGGHEQFF
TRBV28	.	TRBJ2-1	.	TGTGCCAGCAGTCTCATCATCCTTCGGACTGAAGACTCCTACAATGAGCAGTTCTTC	CASSLIILRTEDSYNEQFF
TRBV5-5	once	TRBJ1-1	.	TGTGCCAGCAACCAGAAGGCCCAAGGCACTGAAGCTTTCTTT	CASNQKAQGTEAFF
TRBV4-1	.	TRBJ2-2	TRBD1	TGCGCCAGCACAGGGGGCGTCACCGGGGAGCTGTTTTTT	CASTGGVTGELFF
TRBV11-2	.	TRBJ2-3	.	TGTGCCAGCAGCCCACCCGATACCTCTAGCACAGATACGCAGTATTTT	CASSPPDTSSTDTQYF
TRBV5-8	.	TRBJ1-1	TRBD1	TGTGCCAGCAGCCTGGACAGGGCAAGGACTGAAGCTTTCTTT	CASSLDRARTEAFF
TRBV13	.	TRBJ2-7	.	TGTGCCAGCAGCTCATTCCGAGCTAGCGTAACCTACGAGCAGTACTTC	CASSSFRASVTYEQYF
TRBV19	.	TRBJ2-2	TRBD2	TGTGCCAGTACCCCTAGCGGGGGCGGCACCGGGGAGCTGTTTTTT	CASTPSGGGTGELFF
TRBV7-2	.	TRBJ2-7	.	TGTGCCAGCAGCTCCCCCGAGCAGTACTTC	CASSSPEQYF
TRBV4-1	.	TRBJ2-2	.	TGCGCCAGCAGCCAAGGTCTGGCGGCCGGGGAGCTGTTTTTT	CASSQGLAAGELFF
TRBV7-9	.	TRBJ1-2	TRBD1	TGTGCCAGCAGCAGGCCGGGACAGGGGGCGAGTGGCTACACCTTC	CASSRPGQGASGYTF
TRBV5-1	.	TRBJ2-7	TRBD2	TGCGCCAGCAGCTTGGCCAGCGGGGGCTACGAGCAGTACTTC	CASSLASGGYEQYF
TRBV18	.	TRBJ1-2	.	TGTGCCAGCTCACCACGGGGGTCCGGCTATGGCTACACCTTC	CASSPRGSGYGYTF
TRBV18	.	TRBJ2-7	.	TGTGCCAGCTCACCTGGACACTCCTACGAGCAGTACTTC	CASSPGHSYEQYF
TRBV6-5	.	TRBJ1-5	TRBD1	TGTGCCAGCAGGCACCAGGGGGCCGGGCAGCCCCAGCATTTT	CASRHQGAGQPQHF
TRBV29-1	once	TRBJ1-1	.	TGCAGCGTTGTGACAGAGAACACTGAAGCTTTCTTT	CSVVTENTEAFF
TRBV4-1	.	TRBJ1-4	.	TGCGCCAGCACTCATGTGGGGGGGACTGAAAAACTGTTTTTT	CASTHVGGTEKLFF
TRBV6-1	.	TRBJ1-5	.	TGTGCCAGCAGTGAATTAAGTCAGCCCCAGCATTTT	CASSELSQPQHF
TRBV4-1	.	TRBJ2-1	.	TGCGCCAGCAGCCAAGGGGAACTTAGCTCCTACAATGAGCAGTTCTTC	CASSQGELSSYNEQFF
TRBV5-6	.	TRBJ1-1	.	TGTGCCAGCAGCTTCATAGAGACTGAAGCTTTCTTT	CASSFIETEAFF
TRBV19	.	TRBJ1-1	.	TGTGCCAGTAGTATAGGGCGGGGCGGCACTGAAGCTTTCTTT	CASSIGRGGTEAFF
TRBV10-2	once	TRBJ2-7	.	TGCGCCAGCAGTGAGTGGGGGTACGAGCAGTACTTC	CASSEWGYEQYF
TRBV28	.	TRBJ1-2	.	TGTGCCAGCAAGTCAGGGTTAAACTATGGCTACACCTTC	CASKSGLNYGYTF
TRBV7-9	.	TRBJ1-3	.	TGTGCCAGCAGCCCAACAGACTCTGGAAACACCATATATTTT	CASSPTDSGNTIYF
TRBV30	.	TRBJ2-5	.	TGTGCCTGGAGTGTTGACGCGCACCAAGAGACCCAGTACTTC	CAWSVDAHQETQYF
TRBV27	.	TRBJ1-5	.	TGTGCCAGCAGTTTATCAGAAAATCAGCCCCAGCATTTT	CASSLSENQPQHF
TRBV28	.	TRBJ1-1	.	TGTGCCAGCAGTTTAAGGGCGGATGAAGCTTTCTTT	CASSLRADEAFF
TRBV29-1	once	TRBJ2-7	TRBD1	TGCAGCGTCTCCGACAGGGCGGACGAGCAGTACTTC	CSVSDRADEQYF
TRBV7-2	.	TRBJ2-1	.	TGTGCCAGCAGCCCGAGGGGGAGCATCTCCTACAATGAGCAGTTCTTC	CASSPRGSISYNEQFF
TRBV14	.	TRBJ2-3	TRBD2	TGTGCCAGCAGCCAATATACCGGGACTAGCGGGAGTGGGACAGATACGCAGTATTTT	CASSQYTGTSGSGTDTQYF
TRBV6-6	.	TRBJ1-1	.	TGTGCCAGCAGTTTTGACACTATACTCACTGAAGCTTTCTTT	CASSFDTILTEAFF
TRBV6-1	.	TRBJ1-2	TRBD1	TGTGCCAGCAGTCGGACAGGTCCCAACTATGGCTACACCTTC	CASSRTGPNYGYTF
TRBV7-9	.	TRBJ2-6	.	TGTGCCAGCAGCCCCGGGCTGTCTAACTCTGGGGCCAACGTCCTGACTTTC	CASSPGLSNSGANVLTF
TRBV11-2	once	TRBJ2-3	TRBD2	TGTGCCAGCAGCCACCATGCTAGCGGGAGGGCGCGAATACTAGATACGCAGTATTTT	CASSHHASGRARILDTQYF
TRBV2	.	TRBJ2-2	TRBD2	TGTGCCAGCAGGGGACTAGCGGGAGTTAGGGAGCTGTTTTTT	CASRGLAGVRELFF
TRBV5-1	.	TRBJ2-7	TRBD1	TGCGCCAGCAGCTTGAGACAGGGCTCCGGATACGAGCAGTACTTC	CASSLRQGSGYEQYF
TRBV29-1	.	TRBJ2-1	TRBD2	TGCAGCGTTGAAGGACTAGCGGATAATTACAATGAGCAGTTCTTC	CSVEGLADNYNEQFF
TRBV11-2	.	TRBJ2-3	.	TGTGCCAGCAGCTTTAGAACAGATACGCAGTATTTT	CASSFRTDTQYF
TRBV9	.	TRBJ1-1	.	TGTGCCAGCAGGCCGGCGGGGATCGCTGAAGCTTTCTTT	CASRPAGIAEAFF
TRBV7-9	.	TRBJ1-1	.	TGTGCCAGCAGCCAGGTAGGGTTTGACACTGAAGCTTTCTTT	CASSQVGFDTEAFF
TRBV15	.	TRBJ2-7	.	TGTGCCACCAGCAGAGGGAAGGGAGAGCAGTACTTC	CATSRGKGEQYF
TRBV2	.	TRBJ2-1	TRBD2	TGTGCCAGCACCGAGGGACTAGCGGGGAGCTCCTACAATGAGCAGTTCTTC	CASTEGLAGSSYNEQFF
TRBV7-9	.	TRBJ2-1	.	TGTGCCAGCTTTGTAGGTCCGGGAGTGGACAATGAGCAGTTCTTC	CASFVGPGVDNEQFF